A selection of T cell receptor beta chains follows, all from one sample in a study of blood T cell repertoires in COVID-19. Profiling relied on immunoSEQ multiplex PCR, and the TCRdb table lists in-frame clones only, not all of them. This table holds some 240,000 clones, about 81% found once. Sequencing was carried out using PBMCs or T cells enriched from blood (not recorded which). The origin of the receptors is a man aged 30-40 years with acute COVID-19. CDR3s include the opening cysteine and the closing phenylalanine or tryptophan. A D gene is named only where the DNA matches it firmly. Not every row has a clone size; where given, it reads once, few, many or a size class.

-	-	TRBV5-4	TRBJ1-2	TGTGCCAGCACACAGGGAAATGGCTACACCTTC	CASTQGNGYTF
-	TRBD1	TRBV19	TRBJ1-5	TGTGCCAGTAGTGCCCGACAGGGTTTTAATCAGCCCCAGCATTTT	CASSARQGFNQPQHF
few	TRBD2	TRBV15	TRBJ2-2	TGTGCCACCAGCAGAGCTGGGAGGGGCCGGAACACCGGGGAGCTGTTTTTT	CATSRAGRGRNTGELFF
-	-	TRBV14	TRBJ1-1	TGTGCCAGCAGCCAAGATATCAGGAACACTGAAGCTTTCTTT	CASSQDIRNTEAFF
-	-	TRBV12-2	TRBJ1-3	TGTGCAAGTCGCGTACGGGACAGGGCTGGAAACACCATATATTTT	CASRVRDRAGNTIYF
-	-	TRBV11-1	TRBJ2-1	TGTGCCAGCAGCTCCGAGTACAATGAGCAGTTCTTC	CASSSEYNEQFF
few	-	TRBV11-2	TRBJ1-1	TGTGCCAGCAGCTTAGAAATTGGAGTTGGGGTAAGGGGCACTGAAGCTTTCTTT	CASSLEIGVGVRGTEAFF
-	-	TRBV20-1	TRBJ1-4	TGCAGTGCTCGGGGAACCTCAGGACTGTTTTTT	CSARGTSGLFF
-	TRBD1	TRBV28	TRBJ1-1	TGTGCCAGCAGGGGGGGACAGGTGGCGTACACTGAAGCTTTCTTT	CASRGGQVAYTEAFF
-	TRBD1	TRBV6-5	TRBJ1-5	TGTGCCAGCAGCTACACAGGGGGCGGCAATCAGCCCCAGCATTTT	CASSYTGGGNQPQHF
-	TRBD1	TRBV2	TRBJ2-2	TGTGCCAGCAGTGGCCCTTCCCGACAGGGTTTAAAGACCGGGGAGCTGTTTTTT	CASSGPSRQGLKTGELFF
-	-	TRBV11-2	TRBJ1-5	TGTGCCAGCAGCCGAGCAGCAGACTATAGCAATCAGCCCCAGCATTTT	CASSRAADYSNQPQHF
-	TRBD1	TRBV27	TRBJ2-1	TGTGCCAGCAGCGCAGGGGGCGGGTCCTACAATGAGCAGTTCTTC	CASSAGGGSYNEQFF
-	-	TRBV4-2	TRBJ1-6	TGTGCCAGCAGCCAAGTCAGCGGACGGAGTAATTCACCCCTCCACTTT	CASSQVSGRSNSPLHF
-	-	TRBV6-5	TRBJ1-5	TGTGCCAGCAGTACAAGGACAGAACAGCCCCAGCATTTT	CASSTRTEQPQHF
-	-	TRBV11-3	TRBJ2-1	TGTGCCAGCAGCTTAGGCGGGAATAGGAATGAGCAGTTCTTC	CASSLGGNRNEQFF
-	TRBD2	TRBV19	TRBJ2-1	TGTGCCAGTAGTATAGAGGGGTGGACTAGCGGGAGGAATGAGCAGTTCTTC	CASSIEGWTSGRNEQFF
-	-	TRBV5-1	TRBJ2-2	TGCGCCAGCAGCTTGGCACCAGGGAAGGGAAACACCGGGGAGCTGTTTTTT	CASSLAPGKGNTGELFF
few	TRBD1	TRBV18	TRBJ1-6	TGTGCCAGCTCACCCCAGGGACAGACAAATTCACCCCTCCACTTT	CASSPQGQTNSPLHF
-	TRBD1	TRBV19	TRBJ2-2	TGTGCCAGTAGTAACCCGACAGGGGGCAACACCGGGGAGCTGTTTTTT	CASSNPTGGNTGELFF
once	TRBD2	TRBV7-8	TRBJ2-2	TGTGCCAGCAGGGGACTAGCGGGGGGGCAATACACCGGGGAGCTGTTTTTT	CASRGLAGGQYTGELFF
-	-	TRBV9	TRBJ1-2	TGTGCCAGCAGCGTAGTCCCGGCAGCGACTAACTATGGCTACACCTTC	CASSVVPAATNYGYTF
-	TRBD1	TRBV5-5	TRBJ1-3	TGTGCCAGCAGCCTCACAGGGGATATCGGAAACACCATATATTTT	CASSLTGDIGNTIYF
-	-	TRBV24-1	TRBJ2-2	TGTGCCACCACCGGGACAAGCACCGGGGAGCTGTTTTTT	CATTGTSTGELFF
many	-	TRBV18	TRBJ2-5	TGTGCCAGCTCACCCCAAGCGGCCTTTCTTGACCAGTACTTC	CASSPQAAFLDQYF
-	TRBD2	TRBV10-1	TRBJ2-2	TGCGCCAGCAGACTGACTAGCGGAGCGAACACCGGGGAGCTGTTTTTT	CASRLTSGANTGELFF
-	-	TRBV21-1	TRBJ1-1	TGTGCCAGCAGACCCAGGACAGGTGGCACTGAAGCTTTCTTT	CASRPRTGGTEAFF
-	-	TRBV30	TRBJ1-1	TGTGCCTGGAGTGTCCGGGGAACTGAAGCTTTCTTT	CAWSVRGTEAFF
-	-	TRBV2	TRBJ1-4	TGTGCCAGCAGAGGGTACAGGGCTACAACTAATGAAAAACTGTTTTTT	CASRGYRATTNEKLFF
-	-	TRBV5-6	TRBJ1-1	TGTGCCAGCAGCTTGGGAGGGCCTGAAGCTTTCTTT	CASSLGGPEAFF
-	TRBD1	TRBV5-4	TRBJ1-6	TGTGCCAGCAGCCCCCCGGGACAGGATAATTCACCCCTCCACTTT	CASSPPGQDNSPLHF
-	-	TRBV5-1	TRBJ2-5	TGCGCCAGCAGCTTACAAACCCCGGGGGAGACCCAGTACTTC	CASSLQTPGETQYF
few	TRBD2	TRBV25-1	TRBJ2-2	TGTGCCAGCAGTGCCAGCGGGATATTCACCGGGGAGCTGTTTTTT	CASSASGIFTGELFF